This entry features one T cell receptor beta chain sequence. The junction departs from germline at one end; a sequencing error may be responsible. The CDR3 spans 17 residues. Germline values: CDR1 MNHEY, CDR2 SVGAGI. TCRbeta libraries were built with three rounds of nested PCR, modified from ARM-PCR. Via MiXCR, TCRdb re-called the multiplex PCR reads, giving one row per CDR3 protein. Here the sample spans 120,000 or so distinct CDR3 sequences, approximately 71% being singletons. The template was RNA from unsorted bulk tissue. This record belongs to a study of tumor and adjacent non-tumor tissue in lung cancer.

This chain connects TRBV6-5 to TRBJ2-7, with 10 bases that match TRBD2. This TCR was recovered from a man aged 25-45 years with non-small cell lung cancer. Sequencing was carried out using lung tumor tissue. This CDR3 is CAGSYSRGPSGRNKQYF. In DNA, the CDR3 is TGTGCCGGCAGTTACTCGAGGGGCCCTAGCGGGAGAAACAAGCAGTACTTC.